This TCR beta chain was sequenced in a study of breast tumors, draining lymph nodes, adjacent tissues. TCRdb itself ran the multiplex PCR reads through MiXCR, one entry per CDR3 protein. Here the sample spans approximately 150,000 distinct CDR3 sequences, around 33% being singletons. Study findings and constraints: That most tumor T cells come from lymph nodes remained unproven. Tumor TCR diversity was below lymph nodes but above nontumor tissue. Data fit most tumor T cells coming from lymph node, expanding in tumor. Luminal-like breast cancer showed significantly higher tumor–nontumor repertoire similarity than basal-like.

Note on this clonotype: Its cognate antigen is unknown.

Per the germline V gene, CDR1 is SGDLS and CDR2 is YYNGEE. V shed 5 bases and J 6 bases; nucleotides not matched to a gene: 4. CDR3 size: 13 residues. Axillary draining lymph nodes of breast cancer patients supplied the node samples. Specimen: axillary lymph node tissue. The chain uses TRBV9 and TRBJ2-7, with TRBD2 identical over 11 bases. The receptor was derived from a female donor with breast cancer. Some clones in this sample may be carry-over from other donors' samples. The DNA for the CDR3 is TGTGCCAGCAGTAGCGGGGGGGGGCGCGAGCAGTACTTC. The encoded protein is CASSSGGGREQYF.